The TCR beta chain under discussion was sequenced for a study of identical twins. Findings and caveats of the study: Models underestimated out-of-frame TCR alpha sharing in monozygotic twins. Sequences that were beta out-of-frame showed weaker excess twin sharing.

Germline V gives CDR1 MDHEN, CDR2 SYDVKM. The CDR3 sequence is 14 residues long. Trimming took off 5 bases at V and 5 bases at J, with 15 bases between the two ends. To note about this clonotype: Its specificity is unknown.

Addition of a universal primer site occurred through template switching, and cDNA carried unique molecular identifiers. TCRdb fed the 5' RACE reads into MiXCR, producing one record per CDR3 protein. The sample holds around 480,000 distinct CDR3 sequences, over 12% seen once. The same sample was also used in a study of yellow fever vaccine responses in identical twins.

This sequence joins TRBV28 and TRBJ2-5, with a weak D call TRBD1 (5 bases). Sequencing was done on a sample of CD4+ T cells sorted from blood. This receptor was obtained from a woman younger than 35 in good health. The CDR3 DNA reads as TGTGCCAGCAGTACCCCCGGCAGGGCGGAGACCCAGTACTTC. Its translation: CASSTPGRAETQYF.